These 8 T cell receptor beta chains originate from one sample sequenced in a study of CD8+CD57+ T cells in acquired aplastic anemia. By flow cytometry, patients selected for sequencing had shown an expansion of CD8+CD57+ cells. For CDR3 and TCR beta VDJ profiling, genomic DNA was the template used. TCRdb reanalysed the reads using MiXCR and keeps one entry per CDR3 protein. The data contain roughly 290,000 distinct CDR3 sequences, 56% of them singletons. The sequencing sample was made of sorted CD4+, CD8+, or CD8+CD57+ T cells (not recorded which) from PBMCs. These receptor sequences come from a human donor with aplastic anemia.

This chain connects TRBV7-2 to TRBJ1-2; 7 nucleotides line up with TRBD1. Germline CDR1 SGHTA, CDR2 FQGNSA. V was pared by 5 bases and J by 3 bases, with 3 bases of the junction left unmatched. The CDR3 spans 13 residues. The CDR3 nucleotides read TGTGCCAGCAGCGCAGGGGGGGACTATGGCTACACCTTC. Translation: CASSAGGDYGYTF.

This clonotype was detected many times. The chain joins TRBV19 to TRBJ1-6, with a possible D match to TRBD1 (5 bases). This CDR3 spans 16 amino acids. V gave up 5 bases and J gave up 0 bases, with 11 bases separating them. The V gene's germline CDR1 is LNHDA and CDR2 SQIVND (reference sequence). DNA of the CDR3: TGTGCCAGTAGTCTTGGGGGGTACTCCTATAATTCACCCCTCCACTTT. It yields the protein CASSLGGYSYNSPLHF.

The genes are TRBV30 and TRBJ2-7, with a possible D match to TRBD1 (6 bases). V lost 3 bases to trimming and J lost 5 bases, with 11 bases between them. The CDR3 contains 12 residues. Germline V gene lookup returns CDR1 GTSNPN and CDR2 SVGIG (reference sequence). The chain's CDR3 is CAWRQGPNEQYF. CDR3 sequence (DNA): TGTGCCTGGAGACAGGGTCCCAACGAGCAGTACTTC.

This clonotype appeared many times. The rearrangement uses TRBV6-1 and TRBJ2-5; either TRBD1 or TRBD2 may supply D (5 bases each). Germline V CDR1 and CDR2: MNHNS, SASEGT. V shed 5 bases and J shed 2 bases, with 12 bases lying between them. The CDR3 covers 14 residues. The CDR3 loop reads CASSKQAGQETQYF. CDR3 in DNA: TGTGCCAGCAGTAAACAGGCGGGTCAAGAGACCCAGTACTTC.

The chain uses TRBV10-1 and TRBJ2-7; D ambiguous. Trimming shortened V by 8 bases and J by 0 bases, and 8 bases separated the two germline ends. Germline-derived CDR1 and CDR2 are WNHNN and SYGVQD (reference sequence). The CDR3 is 12 residues long. The CDR3 sequence is CASFGNSYEQYF. CDR3 DNA: TGCGCCAGCTTTGGAAACTCCTACGAGCAGTACTTC.

The gene calls are TRBV19 and TRBJ2-7, with D uncertain. CDR3 size: 14 residues. CDR1 is LNHDA and CDR2 is SQIVND in the germline V gene (reference sequence). Trimming stripped 3 bases from V and 2 bases from J, with 11 bases between. The CDR3 DNA is TGTGCCAGTAGTATCGGCACAGAGGCCTACGAGCAGTACTTC. Residues: CASSIGTEAYEQYF.

This chain links TRBV3-1 with TRBJ2-5, with 12 bases lining up with TRBD2. The CDR3 extends over 18 amino acids. Germline V gene lookup returns CDR1 LGHDT and CDR2 YNNKEL (reference sequence). V lost 4 bases and J lost 3; bases outside the gene matches: 12. The CDR3 here is CASSLSTLAGGIKETQYF. Written as DNA, the CDR3 is TGTGCCAGCAGCCTCTCGACTCTAGCGGGGGGGATAAAAGAGACCCAGTACTTC.

The chain links TRBV20-1 to TRBJ2-5, with D perhaps TRBD2 (6 bases). CDR1 and CDR2 from the germline V gene are DFQATT and SNEGSKA (reference sequence). The CDR3 has 13 amino acids. The germline V and J ends were trimmed by 2 bases and 4 bases, with 11 bases remaining between them. The CDR3 sequence is CSARLGGGETQYF. CDR3 sequence (DNA): TGCAGTGCTAGATTGGGGGGAGGAGAGACCCAGTACTTC.